The sequence of this TCR beta chain was determined in a study of blood T cell repertoires in COVID-19 (dated by TCRdb to the early 2020s). With respect to the entire study: Samples from collaborators originated in the United States, Italy and Spain and spanned both the acute and convalescent phases of COVID-19. The material from the prospective study consisted of cDNA or gDNA derived from T cells, B-cell-depleted T cells, or PBMCs. The dataset comprised deeply sampled blood TCRbeta repertoires from subjects exposed to, actively infected with, or recovered from COVID-19. A freely available public database, intended as a resource for researchers studying the immune response to SARS-CoV-2, is where the repertoires were released. The samples were drawn from the first 160 participants of the ongoing ImmuneRACE study and from over 950 subjects provided by 6 global collaborators. A de-identified subject ID, COVID-19 status, age in years and sex were almost always included in the sample metadata. HLA class I and class II types, where available, came from metadata supplied by the sample provider rather than from assay-based typing. The study at large found these results: Clinical and demographic metadata were provided uncurated, with the amount varying by source and participant.

The CDR3, cysteine through phenylalanine, is 15 amino acids long. The entry retains the CDR3 DNA only, 45 bases that are in frame from base 1. A distance of 15 bases separates the germline ends of V and J, which lose 6 bases and 3 bases respectively. The germline V gene sets CDR1 to MNHEY and CDR2 to SVGAGI. Whole blood was collected in K2EDTA tubes by collaborating institutions according to the institutions' own protocols. For TCRbeta analysis, collaborator samples were shipped as frozen whole blood, as isolated PBMCs, or as DNA extracted from either sample type. Concerning this clone itself: The antigen it binds to is not known. No base-level quality is on record; no much larger clone is a single base apart.

TCRbeta CDR3 regions were amplified from genomic DNA by means of the immunoSEQ Assay, a bias-controlled multiplex PCR. The study's own analysis went as follows. Within the assay, amplification of reference gene primers was used to estimate how many nucleated cells each sample contained. To quantify the absolute abundance of each unique TCRbeta CDR3 rearrangement, sequence reads were collapsed and filtered. For each sample, productive Simpson clonality was calculated as the square root of Simpson's diversity index across productive rearrangements. TCRdb holds this immuneACCESS table with in-frame rearrangements only. Some clones are missing; in checked studies, unresolved V genes explain under half, and the rest has no known cause. V, J and clone size are taken as reported in that table, and D and trimming were inferred from the DNA itself. This sample has 150,000 or so clones in its table, and roughly 88% of those were observed once. Less than 2.5% of the sample comes from the top ten.

Source material: peripheral blood. Recombination joined TRBV6-5 with TRBJ1-5; TRBD1 is possibly the D segment (6 matching bases). The TCR comes from a man aged 18 to 35 with acute or convalescent COVID-19. At the DNA level, the sequence is TGTGCCAGCAGCTCCTTACAGGGATACAATCAGCCCCAGCATTTT. Its protein is CASSSLQGYNQPQHF.